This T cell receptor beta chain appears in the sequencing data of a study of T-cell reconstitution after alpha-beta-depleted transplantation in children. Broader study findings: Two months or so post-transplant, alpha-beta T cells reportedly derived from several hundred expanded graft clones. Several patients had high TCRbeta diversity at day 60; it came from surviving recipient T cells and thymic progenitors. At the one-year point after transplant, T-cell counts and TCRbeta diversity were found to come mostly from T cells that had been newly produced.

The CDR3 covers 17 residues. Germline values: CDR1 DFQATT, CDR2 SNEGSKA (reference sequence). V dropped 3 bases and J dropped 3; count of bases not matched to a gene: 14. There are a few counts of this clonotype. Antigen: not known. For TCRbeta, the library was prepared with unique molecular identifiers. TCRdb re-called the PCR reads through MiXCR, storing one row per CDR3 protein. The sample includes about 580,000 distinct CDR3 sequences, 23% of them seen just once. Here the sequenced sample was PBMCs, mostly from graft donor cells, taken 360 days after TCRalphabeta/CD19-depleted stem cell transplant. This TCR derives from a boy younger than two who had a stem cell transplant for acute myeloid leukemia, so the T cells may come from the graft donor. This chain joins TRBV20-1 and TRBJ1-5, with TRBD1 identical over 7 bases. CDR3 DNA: TGCAGTGCTAGGGGGGCAGGACAGGACAGGTACAATCAGCCCCAGCATTTT. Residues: CSARGAGQDRYNQPQHF.